One sample yielded the 30 T cell receptor beta chains listed below, sequenced in a study of OX40 agonist ivuxolimab in advanced cancers. The method was immunoSEQ multiplex PCR; TCRdb's version includes in-frame clones alone and lacks a portion of them. Among over 70,000 clones listed, around 78% were seen once. The sequencing used CD4+ or CD8+ T cells sorted from blood, collected in a trial of the OX40 agonist ivuxolimab. The receptors come from an adult with an advanced solid tumor such as melanoma, head and neck, liver or kidney cancer.

This chain joins TRBV7-2 and TRBJ2-1; 7 bases line up with TRBD2. J gave up 10 bases and V 1 base, and 7 bases lay outside the gene matches. CDR1 and CDR2 (germline): SGHTA, FQGNSA. There are 14 residues in the CDR3. The CDR3 protein is CASSLGSRREEQFF. In DNA form, the CDR3 reads TGTGCCAGCAGCTTAGGATCTCGGCGGGAGGAGCAGTTCTTC.

This chain connects TRBV5-1 to TRBJ2-3; no clear D. The CDR3 totals 13 residues. Trimming stripped 2 bases from V and 2 bases from J, with 6 bases between. Looked up from germline, CDR1 is SGHRS and CDR2 is YFSETQ. CDR3 in DNA: TGCGCCAGCAGCTTTGACTTCACAGATACGCAGTATTTT. Residues: CASSFDFTDTQYF.

V usage is TRBV7-9 and J usage is TRBJ2-7, with D unclear. This CDR3 has 14 residues. Germline V gene data show CDR1 as SEHNR and CDR2 as FQNEAQ (reference sequence). V lost 5 bases and J lost 1, with 12 bases in between. For the CDR3, the DNA is TGTGCCAGCAGCCCCCTCGGGCGGTCCTACGAGCAGTACTTC. This translates into CASSPLGRSYEQYF.

This clone was seen only once. This sequence joins TRBV6-5 and TRBJ1-2; 7 nucleotides match TRBD1. The CDR3 is 14 residues long. The ends lost 4 bases at V and 5 bases at J; junction bases unmatched: 7. Germline assignment: CDR1 MNHEY and CDR2 SVGAGI. The CDR3 DNA reads TGTGCCAGCAGTTGGACACAGGGGAATTATGGCTACACCTTC. Amino acid sequence: CASSWTQGNYGYTF.

The CDR3 DNA reads TGTGCCAGCACCCAGGAGGGGCTAGGGAACACTGAAGCTTTCTTT. This sequence encodes CASTQEGLGNTEAFF. The chain joins TRBV7-9 to TRBJ1-1, with D possibly TRBD1 on 5 matching bases. The CDR3 contains 15 residues. Trimming pared 7 bases from V and 1 base from J, leaving 16 bases between. CDR1 and CDR2 from the germline V gene are SEHNR and FQNEAQ (reference sequence).

The chain couples TRBV19 to TRBJ1-4, with D maybe TRBD1 (5 bases). CDR3 length: 14 amino acids. The germline V and J ends were trimmed by 2 bases and 8 bases, with 12 bases remaining between them. Germline V gene sequence: CDR1 LNHDA, CDR2 SQIVND (reference sequence). The CDR3 spells CASSIFGREEKLFF. DNA for the CDR3: TGTGCCAGTAGTATATTCGGCAGGGAGGAAAAACTGTTTTTT.

The chain recombines TRBV6-1 with TRBJ2-1, with D possibly being TRBD2 (5 bases). The V gene's germline CDR1 is MNHNS and CDR2 SASEGT. The CDR3 spans 14 residues. V dropped 6 bases and J dropped 7 bases, with 16 bases sitting between them. The CDR3 loop is CASRLKLESNEQFF. The CDR3 DNA is TGTGCCAGCAGACTAAAACTAGAGTCGAATGAGCAGTTCTTC.

The chain links TRBV7-2 to TRBJ1-5; weak D call: TRBD1 (6 bases). V was shortened by 1 base and J by 2 bases, with 15 bases between the two germline ends. CDR1 is SGHTA and CDR2 is FQGNSA in the germline V gene. The CDR3 has 17 amino acids. The CDR3 DNA follows: TGTGCCAGCAGCTTAGGCCTCAGGGGTCGGGGCAATCAGCCCCAGCATTTT. Protein sequence: CASSLGLRGRGNQPQHF.

The chain uses TRBV14 and TRBJ2-7, with D possibly being TRBD1 (6 bases). This CDR3 has 12 residues. V was clipped by 4 bases and J by 6 bases, with 10 bases between them. CDR1 SGHDN and CDR2 FVKESK come from the germline V gene. CDR3 region: CASSREGGEQYF. DNA of the CDR3: TGTGCCAGCAGCCGCGAAGGGGGCGAGCAGTACTTC. Based on the CDR3 plus reference TRBV14 and TRBJ2-7, the full variable domain is EAGVTQFPSHSVIEKGQTVTLRCDPISGHDNLYWYRRVMGKEIKFLLHFVKESKQDESGMPNNRFLAERTGGTYSTLKVQPAELEDSGVYFCASSREGGEQYFGPGTRLTVT.

This clone was recorded a few times. V and J are TRBV6-5 and TRBJ1-1; 8 bases align to TRBD1. CDR1 is MNHEY and CDR2 is SVGAGI in the germline V gene. CDR3 size: 15 residues. V dropped 1 base and J dropped 3; count of bases not matched to a gene: 4. CDR3 bases: TGTGCCAGCAGTTACTTCGGACAGGGATACACTGAAGCTTTCTTT. Its translation is CASSYFGQGYTEAFF.

This chain uses TRBV5-6 with TRBJ2-5; TRBD1 aligns across 10 bases. The CDR3 consists of 15 residues. V gave up 4 bases and J gave up 5 bases; unmatched junction bases: 8. Germline V gene lookup returns CDR1 SGHDT and CDR2 YYEEEE. CDR3 DNA: TGTGCCAGCAGCCTAGGGACAGGGGTTGTGGAGACCCAGTACTTC. Amino acid sequence: CASSLGTGVVETQYF. The whole variable domain, filled in from reference TRBV5-6 and TRBJ2-5, reads DAGVTQSPTHLIKTRGQQVTLRCSPKSGHDTVSWYQQALGQGPQFIFQYYEEEERQRGNFPDRFSGHQFPNYSSELNVNALLLGDSALYLCASSLGTGVVETQYFGPGTRLLVL.

The chain links TRBV6-1 to TRBJ1-5; D gene ambiguous. The V gene's germline CDR1 is MNHNS and CDR2 SASEGT. V lost 7 bases to trimming and J lost 3 bases, with 16 bases between them. This CDR3 region has 15 residues. The CDR3: CASTVQNLANQPQHF. The CDR3 DNA reads TGTGCCAGCACTGTCCAAAACCTCGCCAATCAGCCCCAGCATTTT.

This clone is a singleton in its sample. The sample contains more than one DNA sequence encoding this CDR3. The chain carries TRBV7-2 and TRBJ1-5; D is ambiguous. Germline V CDR1 and CDR2: SGHTA, FQGNSA. Trimming took 1 base from V and 0 from J, leaving 7 bases between them. There are 15 residues in the CDR3. The CDR3 DNA sequence: TGTGCCAGCAGCTTAGGGGGATATAGCAATCAGCCCCAGCATTTT. It encodes CASSLGGYSNQPQHF.

This clone was detected many times. The J gene is TRBJ2-7, the V gene TRBV27, with 11 bases that match TRBD2. Losses at the gene ends were 7 bases for V and 4 bases for J; bases not matched to a gene: 6. The CDR3 spans 14 residues. CDR1 is MNHEY, CDR2 SMNVEV, per germline (reference sequence). The CDR3, as DNA: TGTGCCAGCACCCCACTAGCGGGAGTGTACGAGCAGTACTTC. It is translated as CASTPLAGVYEQYF.

This clone has more than one count but fewer than ten. Other DNA variants within this sample encode the same CDR3. The V and J genes are TRBV27 and TRBJ1-1; D not resolved. The ends were cut back, 3 bases at V and 5 bases at J, with 10 bases in the middle. The germline CDR1 and CDR2 sequences are MNHEY and SMNVEV (reference sequence). CDR3 length equals 13 residues. CDR3 region: CASSLRPSTEAFF. The CDR3 DNA reads TGTGCCAGCAGTTTGAGACCCTCGACTGAAGCTTTCTTT.

This clone showed up just once. V gene TRBV25-1 combines with J gene TRBJ2-7, with D possibly being TRBD2 (6 bases). This CDR3 contains 15 residues. Germline V gene sequence: CDR1 MGHDK, CDR2 SYGVNS. Between the trimmed V and J ends, which lost 1 base and 7 bases, there was a span of 17 bases. CDR3 in amino acids: CASSESVGGRGEQYF. In DNA form, the CDR3 reads TGTGCCAGCAGTGAATCGGTGGGAGGCCGGGGGGAGCAGTACTTC.

V and J are TRBV5-1 and TRBJ2-7; 9 bases line up with TRBD1. Trimming at V came to 3 bases and at J to 3 bases, leaving 4 bases not matched to a gene. The V gene's germline CDR1 is SGHRS and CDR2 YFSETQ. The CDR3 totals 14 residues. The CDR3 DNA follows: TGCGCCAGCAGCTCTGTGACAGGGGGCTACGAGCAGTACTTC. This sequence encodes CASSSVTGGYEQYF.

The V call is TRBV28, the J call TRBJ2-5, with 8 bases identical to TRBD2. The CDR3 loop spans 15 amino acids. J gave up 11 bases and V 7 bases, and 18 bases lay outside the gene matches. Germline loops: CDR1 MDHEN, CDR2 SYDVKM. DNA for the CDR3: TGTGCCAGCATCCCTTTAGCGGGACTCGTTCGGGAGCAGTACTTC. Protein sequence: CASIPLAGLVREQYF. Complete variable domain (other parts from reference TRBV28 and TRBJ2-5): DVKVTQSSRYLVKRTGEKVFLECVQDMDHENMFWYRQDPGLGLRLIYFSYDVKMKEKGDIPEGYSVSREKKERFSLILESASTNQTSMYLCASIPLAGLVREQYFGPGTRLLVL.

The genes are TRBV10-3 and TRBJ2-6; D is possibly TRBD2 (5 bases). The CDR3 contains 18 residues. Trimming cost V 4 bases and J 0 bases, with 16 bases left between them. CDR1 ENHRY and CDR2 SYGVKD come from the germline V gene. The CDR3 protein is CAISGTGGDPSGANVLTF. The CDR3 DNA sequence: TGTGCCATCAGTGGGACCGGAGGAGATCCCTCTGGGGCCAACGTCCTGACTTTC.

DNA for the CDR3: TGTGCCAGCAGTTTATACAGGGGTTTTGGGACAGATACGCAGTATTTT. This sequence encodes CASSLYRGFGTDTQYF. This chain uses TRBV27 with TRBJ2-3; 7 bases map to TRBD1. The CDR3 sequence is 16 residues long. Germline trimming cut 1 base from V and 3 bases from J; bases unmatched to any gene: 7. Germline CDR1 and CDR2: MNHEY and SMNVEV (reference sequence).

V usage is TRBV29-1 and J usage is TRBJ1-1, with a possible D match to TRBD1 (6 bases). The CDR3 contains 13 residues. The germline CDR1 and CDR2 sequences are SQVTM and ANQGSEA. Trimming stripped 5 bases from V and 1 base from J, with 11 bases between. The CDR3 reads CSVIQDRNTEAFF. The CDR3 DNA sequence: TGCAGCGTTATCCAGGACAGGAACACTGAAGCTTTCTTT.

The chain links TRBV5-4 to TRBJ2-1; a possible D gene is TRBD2 (6 bases). The germline V gene encodes CDR1 SGHNT and CDR2 YYREEE (reference sequence). The CDR3 has 14 residues. The V gene lost 3 bases and the J gene lost 8 bases, with 15 bases spanning the gap. In DNA, the CDR3 is TGTGCCAGCAGCTCGAGACTAGGAGCAGATGAGCAGTTCTTC. Protein sequence: CASSSRLGADEQFF. The variable domain in full, completed from reference TRBV5-4 and TRBJ2-1, reads ETGVTQSPTHLIKTRGQQVTLRCSSQSGHNTVSWYQQALGQGPQFIFQYYREEENGRGNFPPRFSGLQFPNYSSELNVNALELDDSALYLCASSSRLGADEQFFGPGTRLTVL.

The gene calls are TRBV5-1 and TRBJ1-1, with TRBD1 identical over 9 bases. Germline CDR1 and CDR2: SGHRS and YFSETQ. This CDR3 is built from 13 residues. V was clipped by 1 base and J by 11 bases; unmatched bases: 6. The CDR3 coding sequence is TGCGCCAGCAGCTTGTCCCGGGACAGGGTTGCTTTCTTT. It yields the protein CASSLSRDRVAFF.

This clone showed up just once. This rearrangement joins TRBV27 to TRBJ1-1; the D gene is possibly TRBD1 (5 bases). Trimming cost V 9 bases and J 1 base, with 21 bases left between them. This CDR3 spans 16 amino acids. Germline CDR1 and CDR2: MNHEY and SMNVEV (reference sequence). The CDR3 DNA is TGTGCCAGTGGAAGGGTGTGGGGGAAGCAGAACACTGAAGCTTTCTTT. Amino acid sequence: CASGRVWGKQNTEAFF.

The J gene is TRBJ2-1, the V gene TRBV9, with D possibly matching TRBD1 (6 bases). The germline V and J ends were trimmed by 3 bases and 0 bases, with 16 bases remaining between them. The CDR3 consists of 17 residues. Germline-derived CDR1 and CDR2 are SGDLS and YYNGEE. CDR3 region: CASSAPVGAYSYNEQFF. The CDR3 DNA follows: TGTGCCAGCAGCGCCCCGGTGGGGGCCTACTCCTACAATGAGCAGTTCTTC.

This chain's CDR3 is CASSFSPGQPHSEQYF. In nucleotides, the CDR3 is TGTGCCAGCAGTTTTTCCCCGGGACAGCCTCATAGTGAGCAGTACTTC. The chain uses TRBV28 and TRBJ2-7; 7 positions match TRBD1. Trimming removed 3 bases from V and 7 bases from J; junction bases left unmatched: 15. CDR1 MDHEN and CDR2 SYDVKM come from the germline V gene. CDR3 length equals 16 residues.

V usage is TRBV5-6 and J usage is TRBJ2-3; 16 bases are a match to TRBD2. The CDR3 has 16 residues. J was trimmed by 4 bases and V by 4 bases; bases with no gene match: 3. CDR1 and CDR2 (germline): SGHDT, YYEEEE. CDR3 in amino acids: CASSPGLAGGADTQYF. CDR3 bases: TGTGCCAGCAGCCCGGGACTAGCGGGAGGGGCAGATACGCAGTATTTT.

The rearrangement links TRBV19 to TRBJ1-2; D remains unclear. CDR3 length: 13 residues. Between the trimmed V and J ends, which lost 3 bases and 4 bases, there was a span of 9 bases. CDR1 is LNHDA, CDR2 SQIVND, per germline (reference sequence). The CDR3 is CASSIGVGYGYTF. In DNA form, the CDR3 reads TGTGCCAGTAGTATCGGGGTAGGCTATGGCTACACCTTC.

V usage is TRBV7-9 and J usage is TRBJ1-2, with D possibly being TRBD1 (5 bases). The germline CDR1 and CDR2 sequences are SEHNR and FQNEAQ (reference sequence). V shed 3 bases and J shed 6 bases, with 11 bases lying between them. CDR3 length equals 13 residues. The CDR3 sequence is CASSFSREDGYTF. CDR3 coding DNA: TGTGCCAGCAGCTTCAGCAGGGAGGATGGCTACACCTTC.

This CDR3 is CASSEAGGPPNYGYTF. The CDR3 DNA follows: TGTGCCAGCAGTGAAGCCGGGGGTCCTCCTAACTATGGCTACACCTTC. V usage is TRBV25-1 and J usage is TRBJ1-2, with D possibly being TRBD1 (5 bases). Germline V lookup: CDR1 MGHDK, CDR2 SYGVNS. V was cut by 2 bases and J by 0 bases, with 13 bases left in between. This CDR3 contains 16 residues.